This T cell receptor (beta chain) is from a study of T-cell reconstitution after alpha-beta-depleted transplantation in children. Study results and limitations: As was reported, about two months after transplant, alpha-beta T cells came from several hundred expanded graft clones.

Unique molecular identifiers were used to barcode this TCRbeta library. MiXCR, run by TCRdb on the PCR reads, gives a single entry per CDR3 protein. The sample records more than 400,000 distinct CDR3 sequences, roughly 10% being singletons. Concerning this clonotype itself: The antigen is unknown.

Material: PBMCs, mostly from graft donor cells, obtained 180 days after TCRalphabeta/CD19-depleted stem cell transplant. The clonotype comes from a female patient between 2 and 15 years old who had a stem cell transplant for aplastic anemia, so the T cells may come from the graft donor.

CDR3 residues: CAISESKFLSSYNEQFF. The DNA for the CDR3 is TGTGCCATCAGTGAGTCGAAGTTCCTGAGCTCCTACAATGAGCAGTTCTTC. The rearrangement links TRBV10-3 to TRBJ2-1; D is unclear. Per the germline V gene, CDR1 is ENHRY and CDR2 is SYGVKD. This CDR3 comprises 17 residues. V was clipped by 0 bases and J by 0 bases, with 12 bases between them.